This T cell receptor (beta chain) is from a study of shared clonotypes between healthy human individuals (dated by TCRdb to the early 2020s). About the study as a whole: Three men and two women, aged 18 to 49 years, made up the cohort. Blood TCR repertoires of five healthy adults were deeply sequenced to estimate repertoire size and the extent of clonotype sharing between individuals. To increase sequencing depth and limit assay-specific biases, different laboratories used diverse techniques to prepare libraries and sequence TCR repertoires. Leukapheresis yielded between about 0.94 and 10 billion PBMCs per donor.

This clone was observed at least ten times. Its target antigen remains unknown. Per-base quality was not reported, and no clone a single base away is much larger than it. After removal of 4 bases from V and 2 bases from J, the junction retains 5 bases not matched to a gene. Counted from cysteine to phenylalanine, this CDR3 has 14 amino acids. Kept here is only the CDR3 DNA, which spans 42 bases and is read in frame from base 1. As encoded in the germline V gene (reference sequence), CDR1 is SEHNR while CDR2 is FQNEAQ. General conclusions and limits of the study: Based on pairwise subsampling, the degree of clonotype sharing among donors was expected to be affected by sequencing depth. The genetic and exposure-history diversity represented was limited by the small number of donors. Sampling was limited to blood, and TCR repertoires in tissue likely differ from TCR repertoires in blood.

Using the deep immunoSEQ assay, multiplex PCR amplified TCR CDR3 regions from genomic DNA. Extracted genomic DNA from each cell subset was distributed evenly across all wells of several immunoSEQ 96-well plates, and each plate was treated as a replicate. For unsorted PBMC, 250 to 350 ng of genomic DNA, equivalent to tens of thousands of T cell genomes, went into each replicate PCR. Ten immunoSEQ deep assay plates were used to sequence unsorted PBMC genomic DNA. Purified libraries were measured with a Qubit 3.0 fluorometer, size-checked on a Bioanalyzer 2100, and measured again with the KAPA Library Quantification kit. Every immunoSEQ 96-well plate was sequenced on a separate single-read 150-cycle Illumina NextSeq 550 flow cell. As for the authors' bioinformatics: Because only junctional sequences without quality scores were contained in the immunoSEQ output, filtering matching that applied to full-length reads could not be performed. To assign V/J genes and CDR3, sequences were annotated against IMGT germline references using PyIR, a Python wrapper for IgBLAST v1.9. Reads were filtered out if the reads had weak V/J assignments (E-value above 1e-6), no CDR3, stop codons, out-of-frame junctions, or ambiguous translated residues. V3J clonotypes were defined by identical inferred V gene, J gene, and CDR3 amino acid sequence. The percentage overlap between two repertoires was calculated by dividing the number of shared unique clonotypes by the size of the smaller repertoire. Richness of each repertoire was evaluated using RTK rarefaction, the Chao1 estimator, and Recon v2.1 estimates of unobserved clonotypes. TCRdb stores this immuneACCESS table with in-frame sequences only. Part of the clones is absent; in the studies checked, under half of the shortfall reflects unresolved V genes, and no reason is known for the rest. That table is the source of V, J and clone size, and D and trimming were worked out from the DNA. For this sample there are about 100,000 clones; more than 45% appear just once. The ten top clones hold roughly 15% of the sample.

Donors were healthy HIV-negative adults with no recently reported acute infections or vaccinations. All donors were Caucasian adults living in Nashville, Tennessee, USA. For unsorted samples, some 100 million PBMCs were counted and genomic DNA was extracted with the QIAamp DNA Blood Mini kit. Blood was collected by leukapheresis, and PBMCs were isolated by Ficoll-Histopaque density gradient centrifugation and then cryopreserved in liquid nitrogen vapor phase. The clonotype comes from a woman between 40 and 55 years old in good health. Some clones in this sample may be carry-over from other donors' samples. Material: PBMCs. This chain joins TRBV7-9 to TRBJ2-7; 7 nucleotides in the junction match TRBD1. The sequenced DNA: TGTGCCAGCAGCTCCCGGACAGGCCCCTACGAGCAGTACTTC. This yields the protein CASSSRTGPYEQYF.